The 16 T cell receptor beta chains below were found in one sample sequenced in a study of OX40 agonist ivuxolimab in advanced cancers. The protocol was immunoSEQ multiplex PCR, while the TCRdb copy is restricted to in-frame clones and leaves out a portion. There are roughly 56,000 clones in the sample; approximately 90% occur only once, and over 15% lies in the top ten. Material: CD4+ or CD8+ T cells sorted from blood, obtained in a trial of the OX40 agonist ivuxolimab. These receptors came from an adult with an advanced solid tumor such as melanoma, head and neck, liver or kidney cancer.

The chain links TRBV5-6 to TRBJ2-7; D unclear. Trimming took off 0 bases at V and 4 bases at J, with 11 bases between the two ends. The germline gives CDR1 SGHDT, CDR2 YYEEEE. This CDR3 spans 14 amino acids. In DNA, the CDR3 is TGTGCCAGCAGCTTGGGGCAGGACGGTTACGAGCAGTACTTC. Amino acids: CASSLGQDGYEQYF.

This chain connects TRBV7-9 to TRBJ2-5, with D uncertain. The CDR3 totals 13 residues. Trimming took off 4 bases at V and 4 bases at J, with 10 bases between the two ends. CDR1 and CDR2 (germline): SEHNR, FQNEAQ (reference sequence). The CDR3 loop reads CASSSKVSETQYF. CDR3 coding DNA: TGTGCCAGCAGCTCAAAGGTCTCAGAGACCCAGTACTTC.

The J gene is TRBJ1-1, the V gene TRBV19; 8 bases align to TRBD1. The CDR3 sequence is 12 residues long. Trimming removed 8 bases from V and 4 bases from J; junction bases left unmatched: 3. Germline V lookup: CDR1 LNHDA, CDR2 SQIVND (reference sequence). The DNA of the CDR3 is TGTGCCAGTTCGGACAGGGTCACTGAAGCTTTCTTT. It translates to CASSDRVTEAFF.

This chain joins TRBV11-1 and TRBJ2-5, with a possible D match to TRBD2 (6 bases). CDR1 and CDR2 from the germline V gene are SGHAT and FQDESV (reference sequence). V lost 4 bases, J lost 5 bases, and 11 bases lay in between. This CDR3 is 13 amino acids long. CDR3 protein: CASSSAGGETQYF. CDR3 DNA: TGTGCCAGCAGCTCGGCCGGGGGTGAGACCCAGTACTTC.

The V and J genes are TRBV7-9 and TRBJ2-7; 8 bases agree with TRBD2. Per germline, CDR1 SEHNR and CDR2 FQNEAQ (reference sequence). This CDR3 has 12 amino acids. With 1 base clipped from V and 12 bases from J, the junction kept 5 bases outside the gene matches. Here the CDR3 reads CASSLEAGDWYF. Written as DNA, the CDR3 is TGTGCCAGCAGCTTAGAAGCGGGAGATTGGTACTTC.

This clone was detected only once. CDR3 nucleotide sequence: TGTGCCAGCAGCGAAAAAGACAGGACCTACTACGAGCAGTACTTC. Protein product: CASSEKDRTYYEQYF. J is TRBJ2-7 and V is TRBV14, with D perhaps matching TRBD1 (6 bases). This CDR3 contains 15 residues. Germline V gene lookup returns CDR1 SGHDN and CDR2 FVKESK. V gave up 5 bases and J gave up 3 bases, with 17 bases separating them.

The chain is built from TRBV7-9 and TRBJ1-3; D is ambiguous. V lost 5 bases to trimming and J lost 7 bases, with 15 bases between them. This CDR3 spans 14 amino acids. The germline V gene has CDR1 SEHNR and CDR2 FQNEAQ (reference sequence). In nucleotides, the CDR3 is TGTGCCAGCAGCGATCCGGCCTTGCGCAACACCATATATTTT. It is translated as CASSDPALRNTIYF.

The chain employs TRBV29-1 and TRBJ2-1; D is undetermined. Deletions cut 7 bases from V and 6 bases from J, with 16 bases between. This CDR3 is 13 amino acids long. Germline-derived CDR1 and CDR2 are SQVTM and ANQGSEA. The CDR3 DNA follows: TGCAGCGGTTTAGCCGAATTCGCCAATGAGCAGTTCTTC. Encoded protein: CSGLAEFANEQFF.

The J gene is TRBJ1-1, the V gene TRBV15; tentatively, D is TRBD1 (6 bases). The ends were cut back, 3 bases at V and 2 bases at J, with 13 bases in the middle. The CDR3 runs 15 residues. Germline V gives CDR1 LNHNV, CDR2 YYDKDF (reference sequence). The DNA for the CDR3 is TGTGCCACCAGCAGTCAGACAGGTTTTAACACTGAAGCTTTCTTT. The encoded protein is CATSSQTGFNTEAFF.

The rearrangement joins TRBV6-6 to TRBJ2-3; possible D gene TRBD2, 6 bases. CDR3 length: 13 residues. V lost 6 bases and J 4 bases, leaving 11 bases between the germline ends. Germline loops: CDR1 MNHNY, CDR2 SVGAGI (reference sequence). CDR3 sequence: CASRRLGPDTQYF. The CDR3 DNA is TGTGCCAGCAGACGACTAGGGCCAGATACGCAGTATTTT.

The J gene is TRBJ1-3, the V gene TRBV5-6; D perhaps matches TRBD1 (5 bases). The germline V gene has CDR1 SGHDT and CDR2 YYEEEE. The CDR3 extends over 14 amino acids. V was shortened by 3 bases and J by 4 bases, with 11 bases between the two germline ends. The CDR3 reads CASSWGTSGNTIYF. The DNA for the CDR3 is TGTGCCAGCAGCTGGGGGACGTCCGGAAACACCATATATTTT.

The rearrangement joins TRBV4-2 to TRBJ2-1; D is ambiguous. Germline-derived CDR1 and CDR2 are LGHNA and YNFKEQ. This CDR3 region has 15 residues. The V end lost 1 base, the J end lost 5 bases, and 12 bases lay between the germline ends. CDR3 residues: CASSQVSPIDNEQFF. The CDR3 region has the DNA TGTGCCAGCAGCCAAGTTAGCCCGATAGACAATGAGCAGTTCTTC.

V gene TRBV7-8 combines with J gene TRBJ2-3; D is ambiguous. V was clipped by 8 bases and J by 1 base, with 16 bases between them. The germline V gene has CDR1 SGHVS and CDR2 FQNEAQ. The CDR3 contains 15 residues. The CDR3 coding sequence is TGTGCCAGCTCCCCGGGCCGGCCGGGCACAGATACGCAGTATTTT. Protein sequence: CASSPGRPGTDTQYF.

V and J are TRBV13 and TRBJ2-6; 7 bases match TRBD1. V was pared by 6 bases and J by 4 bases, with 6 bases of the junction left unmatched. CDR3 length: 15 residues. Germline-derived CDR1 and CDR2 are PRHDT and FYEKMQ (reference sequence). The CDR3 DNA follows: TGTGCCAGCAGTCACGACAGGGACGGGGCCAACGTCCTGACTTTC. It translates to CASSHDRDGANVLTF.

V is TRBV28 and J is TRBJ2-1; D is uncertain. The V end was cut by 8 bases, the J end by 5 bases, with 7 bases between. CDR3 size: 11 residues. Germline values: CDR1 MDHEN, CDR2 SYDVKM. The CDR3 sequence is CASGIHNEQFF. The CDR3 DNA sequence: TGTGCCAGCGGGATCCACAATGAGCAGTTCTTC.

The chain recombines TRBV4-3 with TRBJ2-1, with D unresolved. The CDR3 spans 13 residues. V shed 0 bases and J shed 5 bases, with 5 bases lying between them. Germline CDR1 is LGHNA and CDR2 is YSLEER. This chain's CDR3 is CASSQDRNNEQFF. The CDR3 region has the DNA TGCGCCAGCAGCCAAGATCGGAACAATGAGCAGTTCTTC.